The clone carrying this T cell receptor beta chain showed up just a few times. The data are from a study of blood T cell repertoires in COVID-19. This table comes from immunoSEQ multiplex PCR, and its TCRdb copy is limited to in-frame clones, with some not included. The sample lists 200,000 or so clones, 65% to 85% occurring once. Germline assignment: CDR1 LNHDA and CDR2 SQIVND (reference sequence). The CDR3 has 14 amino acids. V gave up 6 bases and J gave up 2 bases; unmatched junction bases: 7. The V call is TRBV19, the J call TRBJ2-7; 7 nucleotides match TRBD1. The sequence was collected from a woman older than 75 with acute or convalescent COVID-19. The sample was peripheral blood. In nucleotides, the CDR3 is TGTGCCAGTAGCAGGGGGTTGGGGCCCTACGAGCAGTACTTC. It specifies CASSRGLGPYEQYF. Full variable domain (missing parts from reference TRBV19 and TRBJ2-7): DGGITQSPKYLFRKEGQNVTLSCEQNLNHDAMYWYRQDPGQGLRLIYYSQIVNDFQKGDIAEGYSVSREKKESFPLTVTSAQKNPTAFYLCASSRGLGPYEQYFGPGTRLTVT.